What follows describes a single T cell receptor (beta chain). Trimming cost V 0 bases and J 6 bases, with 20 bases left between them. CDR1 and CDR2 (germline): LGHNA, YNFKEQ. This CDR3 has 17 residues. The data were taken from a study of blood T cell repertoires in COVID-19. Whole-study context: COVID-19 samples from acute and convalescent phases originated in the United States, Italy and Spain. PBMCs, B-cell-depleted T cells, or T cells provided the cDNA or gDNA that made up the material.

Study processing details: Reference gene primer amplification gave estimated nucleated cell counts. The repertoire was sequenced with immunoSEQ multiplex PCR; TCRdb's copy has only in-frame clones and lacks some. V, J and clone size are those of that table, while D and trimming were read from the DNA. The sample shows approximately 290,000 clones, about nine tenths of them seen only once. The sequenced sample was peripheral blood. V usage is TRBV4-2 and J usage is TRBJ1-2; tentatively, D is TRBD1 (6 bases). The origin of this receptor is a woman aged 55-69 years with acute or convalescent COVID-19. The CDR3 protein is CASSQETGSPQRDGYTF. For the CDR3, the DNA is TGTGCCAGCAGCCAAGAAACAGGGAGTCCCCAGAGGGATGGCTACACCTTC.